Below, 23 T cell receptor beta chains from the same sample are listed, as sequenced in a study of blood T cell repertoires in COVID-19 (dated by TCRdb to 2019 to 2021). Library generation was performed with the immunoSEQ multiplex PCR assay. TCRdb's version of the immuneACCESS table is confined to in-frame rearrangements and falls short of the full clone set. An unresolved V gene accounts for under half of the shortfall where checked; the remainder is of unknown origin. The sample table contains 150,000 to 180,000 clones; only one count was recorded for about 85% of them. Jointly, the top ten make up 0.63% of the sample. Input material: peripheral blood. These receptor sequences come from a man in his 60s with COVID-19, enrolled during active disease.

The genes are TRBV5-4 and TRBJ1-2; D ambiguous. Germline V lookup: CDR1 SGHNT, CDR2 YYREEE (reference sequence). Trimming took off 0 bases at V and 2 bases at J, with 5 bases between the two ends. There are 13 residues in the CDR3. CDR3 loop: CASSLAGNYGYTF. Written as DNA, the CDR3 is TGTGCCAGCAGCTTGGCAGGAAACTATGGCTACACCTTC.

The chain has TRBV7-2 and TRBJ1-5; the D gene is possibly TRBD1 (5 bases). This CDR3 region has 13 residues. Germline CDR1 reads SGHTA; CDR2 reads FQGNSA. V gave up 1 base and J gave up 4 bases, with 5 bases separating them. CDR3 region: CASSLDRNQPQHF. CDR3 sequence (DNA): TGTGCCAGCAGCTTAGACAGGAATCAGCCCCAGCATTTT. The full variable domain, its missing parts supplied by reference TRBV7-2 and TRBJ1-5, is GAGVSQSPSNKVTEKGKDVELRCDPISGHTALYWYRQSLGQGLEFLIYFQGNSAPDKSGLPSDRFSAERTGGSVSTLTIQRTQQEDSAVYLCASSLDRNQPQHFGDGTRLSIL.

The chain recombines TRBV19 with TRBJ1-3, with D possibly matching TRBD1 (5 bases). The CDR3 extends over 15 amino acids. Trimming pared 4 bases from V and 0 bases from J, leaving 10 bases between. Germline CDR1 and CDR2: LNHDA and SQIVND (reference sequence). The CDR3 loop reads CASSTFDSSGNTIYF. CDR3 coding DNA: TGTGCCAGTAGTACTTTTGACAGCTCTGGAAACACCATATATTTT.

The CDR3 DNA sequence: TGTGCCAGCAGCCCCGGGGGTTTGGGCACTGAAGCTTTCTTT. Translated: CASSPGGLGTEAFF. The V and J genes are TRBV7-3 and TRBJ1-1, with D possibly being TRBD1 (5 bases). This CDR3 has 14 residues. Trimming pared 5 bases from V and 4 bases from J, leaving 14 bases between. Germline CDR1 reads SGHTA; CDR2 reads FQGTGA.

The V gene is TRBV19, the J gene TRBJ2-2, with 9 bases aligning to TRBD2. J lost 4 bases, V lost 7 bases, and 4 bases had no gene match. CDR1 and CDR2 (germline): LNHDA, SQIVND (reference sequence). This CDR3 comprises 14 residues. This CDR3 reads CASILAGGTGELFF. The CDR3 DNA reads TGTGCCAGTATACTAGCGGGCGGCACCGGGGAGCTGTTTTTT.

The chain is built from TRBV11-1 and TRBJ2-7, with D unclear. Germline assignment: CDR1 SGHAT and CDR2 FQDESV (reference sequence). The CDR3 has 15 amino acids. Trimming removed 6 bases from V and 2 bases from J, with 17 bases in between. The CDR3 loop is CASSPETQPPYEQYF. The CDR3 nucleotides are TGTGCCAGCAGTCCGGAGACCCAGCCCCCCTACGAGCAGTACTTC.

The chain joins TRBV27 to TRBJ1-5; 10 nucleotides line up with TRBD1. Trimming took 5 bases from V and 3 from J; bases not matched to a gene: 10. The germline V gene encodes CDR1 MNHEY and CDR2 SMNVEV (reference sequence). This CDR3 spans 17 amino acids. Written as DNA, the CDR3 is TGTGCCAGCAGTGCGACCGGGACAGGGGTAAACAATCAGCCCCAGCATTTT. Translating it yields CASSATGTGVNNQPQHF.

The chain combines TRBV6-2 or TRBV6-3 with TRBJ2-7, with D tentatively TRBD1 (5 bases). Germline V gene lookup returns CDR1 MNHEY and CDR2 SVGEGT. The CDR3 runs to 13 residues. V lost 6 bases and J 2 bases, leaving 11 bases between the germline ends. CDR3 coding DNA: TGTGCCAGCAGCGTAGGACAAGCCTACGAGCAGTACTTC. It translates to CASSVGQAYEQYF.

Only one count was recorded for this clone. V gene TRBV6-2 or TRBV6-3 combines with J gene TRBJ1-5; D possibly corresponds to TRBD1 (6 bases). V was cut by 1 base and J by 0 bases, with 16 bases left in between. The CDR3 sequence is 18 residues long. Germline CDR1 is MNHEY and CDR2 is SVGEGT. The chain's CDR3 is CASSYFQGQLYSNQPQHF. Here the CDR3 DNA reads TGTGCCAGCAGTTACTTCCAGGGGCAACTCTATAGCAATCAGCCCCAGCATTTT.

This rearrangement joins TRBV7-2 to TRBJ1-1; D may be TRBD1 (6 bases). CDR1 and CDR2 from the germline V gene are SGHTA and FQGNSA. The CDR3 is made up of 15 amino acids. V was shortened by 5 bases and J by 1 base, with 14 bases between the two germline ends. The CDR3 DNA sequence: TGTGCCAGCAGCCCCCGGGGGGGACAGAACACTGAAGCTTTCTTT. This gives the protein CASSPRGGQNTEAFF.

This chain uses TRBV14 with TRBJ2-1; 9 nucleotides match TRBD2. CDR3 length: 16 residues. V shed 1 base and J 8 bases; nucleotides not matched to a gene: 9. Germline V gene sequence: CDR1 SGHDN, CDR2 FVKESK. The CDR3 DNA sequence: TGTGCCAGCAGCCAAGTCCAACTAGCGGGTCGGGATGAGCAGTTCTTC. Protein sequence: CASSQVQLAGRDEQFF.

The rearrangement uses TRBV27 and TRBJ1-1; 7 bases match TRBD1. Germline-derived CDR1 and CDR2 are MNHEY and SMNVEV (reference sequence). Trimming took 6 bases from V and 2 from J; bases not matched to a gene: 12. The CDR3 has 16 amino acids. In DNA form, the CDR3 reads TGTGCCAGCAGGCGAACCGGGACAGCCGCTAACACTGAAGCTTTCTTT. This encodes CASRRTGTAANTEAFF.

V and J are TRBV25-1 and TRBJ1-6; a possible D gene is TRBD1 (6 bases). This CDR3 is 15 amino acids long. V was shortened by 1 base and J by 8 bases, with 12 bases between the two germline ends. CDR1 is MGHDK, CDR2 SYGVNS, per germline. The CDR3 sequence is CASSEFRGGDSPLHF. CDR3 sequence (DNA): TGTGCCAGCAGTGAATTCAGGGGAGGGGATTCACCCCTCCACTTT.

This chain uses TRBV14 with TRBJ1-1; TRBD1 aligns across 7 bases. CDR3 length: 13 amino acids. Germline V gene data show CDR1 as SGHDN and CDR2 as FVKESK. V shed 4 bases, J shed 4 bases, and the junction held 3 bases outside the gene matches. Here the CDR3 reads CASSRGGITEAFF. CDR3 DNA: TGTGCCAGCAGCCGAGGGGGCATCACTGAAGCTTTCTTT.

V gene TRBV18 combines with J gene TRBJ1-5; no clear D. There are 13 residues in the CDR3. Germline V gene data show CDR1 as KGHSH and CDR2 as LQKENI. The V end was cut by 2 bases, the J end by 7 bases, with 9 bases between. In DNA, the CDR3 is TGTGCCAGCTCACCAGACGAGGCCCAGCCCCAGCATTTT. This translates into CASSPDEAQPQHF.

The chain is built from TRBV25-1 and TRBJ1-2; 11 bases line up with TRBD1. CDR3 length: 13 amino acids. The germline CDR1 and CDR2 sequences are MGHDK and SYGVNS. The CDR3 bases are TGTGCGGTTGGGACAGGGGGTAGCTATGGCTACACCTTC. Protein: CAVGTGGSYGYTF.

V usage is TRBV18 and J usage is TRBJ1-3; D is undetermined. This CDR3 region has 13 residues. V lost 3 bases and J 0 bases, leaving 3 bases between the germline ends. Germline V gives CDR1 KGHSH, CDR2 LQKENI. The CDR3 nucleotides read TGTGCCAGCTCACCCGGCTCTGGAAACACCATATATTTT. Encoded protein: CASSPGSGNTIYF.

This chain joins TRBV5-5 and TRBJ2-7, with D possibly being TRBD1 (5 bases). The CDR3 is 14 amino acids. Per the germline V gene, CDR1 is SGHKS and CDR2 is YYEKEE (reference sequence). The V gene lost 0 bases and the J gene lost 4 bases, with 11 bases spanning the gap. As DNA, the CDR3 is TGTGCCAGCAGCTTGGTAACAGGCCTATACGAGCAGTACTTC. Residues: CASSLVTGLYEQYF. Based on the CDR3 plus reference TRBV5-5 and TRBJ2-7, the full variable domain is DAGVTQSPTHLIKTRGQQVTLRCSPISGHKSVSWYQQVLGQGPQFIFQYYEKEERGRGNFPDRFSARQFPNYSSELNVNALLLGDSALYLCASSLVTGLYEQYFGPGTRLTVT.

CDR3 protein: CASSWGGVTSGTDTQYF. The CDR3 DNA sequence: TGTGCCAGCAGCTGGGGTGGGGTGACTAGCGGCACAGATACGCAGTATTTT. The chain recombines TRBV5-8 with TRBJ2-3; 8 bases are shared with TRBD2. V gave up 3 bases and J gave up 1 base; unmatched junction bases: 10. CDR1 SGHTS and CDR2 YDEGEE come from the germline V gene. The CDR3 is 17 amino acids.

This chain joins TRBV18 and TRBJ1-5; no definite D call. Between the trimmed V and J ends, which lost 5 bases and 0 bases, there was a span of 5 bases. The CDR3 is made up of 13 amino acids. CDR1 is KGHSH, CDR2 LQKENI, per germline. The CDR3 bases are TGTGCCAGCTCAAACAGTAGCAATCAGCCCCAGCATTTT. Amino acids: CASSNSSNQPQHF.

With respect to this clone: Other DNA sequences in the sample encode the same CDR3. This chain uses TRBV24-1 with TRBJ2-2; 12 nucleotides align to TRBD1. The CDR3 is made up of 14 amino acids. Germline V gene sequence: CDR1 KGHDR, CDR2 SFDVKD. V dropped 10 bases and J dropped 8; count of bases not matched to a gene: 7. The CDR3 sequence: CATRGQGAVGELFF. The CDR3 coding sequence is TGTGCCACGAGGGGACAGGGGGCAGTGGGGGAGCTGTTTTTT.

The rearrangement links TRBV19 to TRBJ1-5; 8 bases are shared with TRBD1. The germline V gene has CDR1 LNHDA and CDR2 SQIVND (reference sequence). CDR3 length: 14 residues. Trimming cost V 6 bases and J 6 bases; bases outside gene matches: 7. The CDR3 nucleotides read TGTGCCAGTAGCTACGGGACAGGTAGTCAGCCCCAGCATTTT. Translated: CASSYGTGSQPQHF. The full variable domain, completed using reference TRBV19 and TRBJ1-5, is DGGITQSPKYLFRKEGQNVTLSCEQNLNHDAMYWYRQDPGQGLRLIYYSQIVNDFQKGDIAEGYSVSREKKESFPLTVTSAQKNPTAFYLCASSYGTGSQPQHFGDGTRLSIL.

This clone was counted between two and nine times. The J gene is TRBJ1-1, the V gene TRBV19; 8 bases match TRBD1. This CDR3 contains 15 residues. The junction had 9 bases not matched to a gene; V was cut back by 4 bases and J by 5 bases. The germline V gene encodes CDR1 LNHDA and CDR2 SQIVND (reference sequence). CDR3 sequence: CASSKITGGRTEAFF. The CDR3 coding sequence is TGTGCCAGTAGTAAGATTACAGGGGGACGGACTGAAGCTTTCTTT.